A single sample is the source of the 13 T cell receptor beta chains below, sequenced in a study of T cell responses to AZD1222 COVID-19 vaccine. Libraries were prepared by immunoSEQ multiplex PCR; TCRdb keeps only in-frame clonotypes and omits some of them. This sample has around 140,000 clones; 80% to 95% occur once, and the top ten carry about 3.7%. The sequencing here drew on peripheral blood, taken on day 0 of AZD1222 vaccination. These receptors originate from an adult in good health.

The chain couples TRBV4-1 to TRBJ2-1, with 11 bases identical to TRBD2. V was pared by 7 bases and J by 9 bases, with 5 bases of the junction left unmatched. Per the germline V gene, CDR1 is MGHRA and CDR2 is YSYEKL. The CDR3 spans 13 residues. In nucleotides, the CDR3 is TGCGCCAGCAAACTAGCGGGAGTTGGTGAGCAGTTCTTC. Translated, it gives CASKLAGVGEQFF.

The rearrangement uses TRBV4-1 and TRBJ1-2, with 8 bases matching TRBD1. Germline values: CDR1 MGHRA, CDR2 YSYEKL. CDR3 size: 16 residues. V lost 0 bases and J lost 4; bases outside the gene matches: 7. CDR3 in DNA: TGCGCCAGCAGCCAAGAGGGAGCAGGGGGCACCTATGGCTACACCTTC. Its protein is CASSQEGAGGTYGYTF.

The chain carries TRBV19 and TRBJ1-1; D ambiguous. The V and J ends lost 4 bases and 11 bases respectively, with 14 bases between them. The CDR3 sequence is 12 residues long. CDR1 and CDR2 from the germline V gene are LNHDA and SQIVND (reference sequence). The CDR3 protein is CASSTRTDAAFF. CDR3 nucleotide sequence: TGTGCCAGTAGTACACGGACGGATGCGGCTTTCTTT.

The CDR3 loop reads CATGKREITGELFF. CDR3 in DNA: TGTGCCACTGGGAAGCGGGAAATCACCGGGGAGCTGTTTTTT. J is TRBJ2-2 and V is TRBV19; 7 bases align to TRBD2. Germline V lookup: CDR1 LNHDA, CDR2 SQIVND (reference sequence). The trim removed 10 bases at V and 4 bases at J, leaving 9 bases unmatched. This CDR3 contains 14 residues.

The chain carries TRBV3-1 (or the pseudogene TRBV3-2) and TRBJ1-1; D not certain. The CDR3 is made up of 13 amino acids. V was pared by 8 bases and J by 8 bases, with 18 bases between. Per the germline V gene, CDR1 is LGHDT and CDR2 is YNNKEL (reference sequence). CDR3 residues: CASRPAALPEAFF. CDR3 DNA: TGTGCCAGCCGTCCCGCGGCCCTCCCCGAAGCTTTCTTT.

The chain links TRBV28 to TRBJ2-1, with TRBD2 matching over 9 bases. CDR3 size: 14 residues. Germline CDR1 is MDHEN and CDR2 is SYDVKM. V lost 9 bases, J lost 3 bases, and 6 bases stayed unmatched. CDR3 loop: CASLGTSSYNEQFF. The CDR3 DNA reads TGTGCCAGTCTCGGGACTAGCAGCTACAATGAGCAGTTCTTC.

The rearrangement links TRBV9 to TRBJ2-2, with 13 nucleotides matching TRBD2. The V gene end was trimmed by 3 bases and the J gene end by 4 bases; junction bases not matched to a gene: 3. In germline, CDR1 is SGDLS, CDR2 YYNGEE. The CDR3 covers 16 residues. The CDR3 DNA reads as TGTGCCAGCAGCGGGGGGACTAGCGGGATCACCGGGGAGCTGTTTTTT. Translation gives CASSGGTSGITGELFF.

This chain connects TRBV7-2 to TRBJ1-2, with 8 bases lining up with TRBD1. The J segment lost 4 bases and the V segment lost 8 bases, leaving 9 bases of the junction unmatched. This CDR3 has 14 amino acids. Germline CDR1 is SGHTA and CDR2 is FQGNSA. CDR3 protein: CASQGDRRLYGYTF. The CDR3 coding sequence is TGTGCCAGCCAAGGGGACAGGCGCCTCTATGGCTACACCTTC.

V is TRBV5-1 and J is TRBJ2-7; TRBD2 aligns across 7 bases. The germline V gene encodes CDR1 SGHRS and CDR2 YFSETQ. After removal of 0 bases from V and 2 bases from J, the junction contained 2 bases not matched to a gene. The CDR3 runs 14 residues. The CDR3 sequence is CASSLVAGPYEQYF. Here the CDR3 DNA reads TGCGCCAGCAGCTTGGTAGCGGGCCCCTACGAGCAGTACTTC.

Only one count was recorded for this clone. The CDR3 bases are TGTGCCAGCAGCCAGGGGGTGGGTAGCAATCAGCCCCAGCATTTT. It codes for CASSQGVGSNQPQHF. V is TRBV7-2 and J is TRBJ1-5; TRBD1 matches 7 bases. Germline values: CDR1 SGHTA, CDR2 FQGNSA. The CDR3 covers 15 residues. The V segment lost 5 bases and the J segment 0 bases; nucleotides outside the gene matches: 4.

The V and J genes are TRBV19 and TRBJ2-3; D ambiguous. The CDR3 totals 14 residues. V lost 5 bases and J 0 bases, leaving 9 bases between the germline ends. In germline, CDR1 is LNHDA, CDR2 SQIVND (reference sequence). CDR3 loop: CASSLAASTDTQYF. DNA of the CDR3: TGTGCCAGTAGTCTGGCGGCTAGCACAGATACGCAGTATTTT. The full variable domain, completed using reference TRBV19 and TRBJ2-3, is DGGITQSPKYLFRKEGQNVTLSCEQNLNHDAMYWYRQDPGQGLRLIYYSQIVNDFQKGDIAEGYSVSREKKESFPLTVTSAQKNPTAFYLCASSLAASTDTQYFGPGTRLTVL.

In its sample, this clone was seen once. V is TRBV27 and J is TRBJ1-2; 7 bases map to TRBD1. The CDR3 spans 13 residues. V shed 8 bases and J 4 bases; nucleotides not matched to a gene: 7. Germline CDR1 is MNHEY and CDR2 is SMNVEV (reference sequence). For the CDR3, the DNA is TGTGCCAGCGGGACCGGGACAGCCTATGGCTACACCTTC. It encodes CASGTGTAYGYTF.

This clone was observed a single time. V and J are TRBV28 and TRBJ1-6; no clear D. V was pared by 6 bases and J by 4 bases, with 13 bases between. CDR1 and CDR2 from the germline V gene are MDHEN and SYDVKM. The CDR3 loop spans 15 amino acids. For the CDR3, the DNA is TGTGCCAGCAGCCCCATAATGGGGTATAATTCACCCCTCCACTTT. It translates to CASSPIMGYNSPLHF.